A selection of T cell receptor beta chains follows, all from one sample in a study of regulatory T cells in long-lasting Graves disease. TCRdb used MiXCR to reprocess the multiplex PCR reads, holding one entry per CDR3 protein. Of 550,000 to 700,000 distinct CDR3 sequences listed, about 15% are singletons. The same data also contributed to another study, on T cells in Graves' hyperthyroidism and ophthalmopathy.

Source: peripheral blood mononuclear cells (PBMCs), taken at new diagnosis, from a patient treated with antithyroid drugs. These receptors were collected from a man aged 18 to 35 with Graves disease. The CDR3 runs from the conserved cysteine through the conserved F or W. D genes are given only for firm matches. The size of a clone is reported for some rows only, either as once, few or many, or as a class for expanded clones.

clone_size j_call d_call v_call cdr3_length cdr3_nt cdr3_aa
many TRBJ1-2 TRBD1 TRBV2 13 TGTGCCAGTAGGACAGGCGAACCGGCTGGCTACACCTTC CASRTGEPAGYTF
few TRBJ2-7 . TRBV27 15 TGTGCCAGCAGTTTAGTGAGGGCAGGGGCCTACGAGCAGTACTTC CASSLVRAGAYEQYF
many TRBJ1-1 . TRBV6-5 13 TGTGCCAGCAGTTACTTTGAGAACACTGAAGCTTTCTTT CASSYFENTEAFF
few TRBJ1-1 . TRBV7-8 13 TGTGCCAGCAGCTTAGTCTCCGGGGTTGAAGCTTTCTTT CASSLVSGVEAFF
many TRBJ2-1 TRBD2 TRBV11-2 15 TGTGCCAGCAGCCCAGGACTAGCGGGATTCAATGAGCAGTTCTTC CASSPGLAGFNEQFF
many TRBJ2-1 . TRBV30 13 TGTGCCTGGAGCTGGGACTCCTACAATGAGCAGTTCTTC CAWSWDSYNEQFF
. TRBJ2-7 . TRBV20-1 14 TGCAGTGCTAGAGCGGGAACTGGAGGATCCGAGCAGTACTTC CSARAGTGGSEQYF
. TRBJ1-2 . TRBV20-1 16 TGCAGTGCTAGAGATTGGAAGGGAGGGCCCAACTATGGCTACACCTTC CSARDWKGGPNYGYTF
many TRBJ2-5 . TRBV6-2/TRBV6-3 16 TGTGCCAGCAGTTACTCGAGCACGGGCGGAGAAGAGACCCAGTACTTC CASSYSSTGGEETQYF
few TRBJ2-7 . TRBV14 15 TGTGCCAGCAGCCAAGGGCCCGGGAGTAGCTACGAGCAGTACTTC CASSQGPGSSYEQYF
. TRBJ1-6 . TRBV5-5 14 TGTGCCAGCAGCTTAGGACTGAATAATTCACCCCTCCACTTT CASSLGLNNSPLHF
many TRBJ2-4 . TRBV6-2/TRBV6-3 14 TGTGCCAGCCAAGATGGGTCAGCCAAAAACATTCAGTACTTC CASQDGSAKNIQYF
many TRBJ2-5 TRBD1 TRBV9 16 TGTGCCAGCAGCGCCTGGGGACAGTCTCTACAAGAGACCCAGTACTTC CASSAWGQSLQETQYF
many TRBJ2-3 TRBD2 TRBV27 15 TGTGCCAGCAGTCCCCCTAGCGGGAGGGCGGATACGCAGTATTTT CASSPPSGRADTQYF
many TRBJ2-1 . TRBV5-1 14 TGTGCCAGCAGCACGGGACTTACTTACAATGAGCAGTTCTTC CASSTGLTYNEQFF